Below, 24 T cell receptor beta chains from the same sample are listed, as sequenced in a study of T cells in Graves' hyperthyroidism and ophthalmopathy. Authors of the study amplified TCR beta CDR3 regions from RNA transcripts. HTBI primers drove first-round RT-PCR of the TCR CDR3. Via MiXCR, TCRdb re-called the multiplex PCR reads, giving one row per CDR3 protein. The repertoire consists of 800,000 or so distinct CDR3 sequences, with 35% to 40% occurring once and the leading ten covering 7.5% to 9.5%. The specimen sequenced was blood. These receptors all come from a man aged 18-30 years with Graves' hyperthyroidism.

This clonotype occurred many times. The rearrangement uses TRBV29-1 and TRBJ2-5, with TRBD1 matching 10 bases. Trimming cost V 6 bases and J 3 bases; bases outside gene matches: 1. CDR1 SQVTM and CDR2 ANQGSEA come from the germline V gene. The CDR3 has 12 residues. CDR3 sequence: CSVGTGEETQYF. DNA of the CDR3: TGCAGCGTGGGGACAGGGGAAGAGACCCAGTACTTC.

In regard to this clonotype: One end of the junction is discordant with germline, which a read error may explain. The chain uses TRBV10-2 and TRBJ2-7; D remains ambiguous. Germline CDR1 reads WSHSY; CDR2 reads SAAADI. The CDR3 consists of 13 residues. The CDR3 spells CASSLQGNHEQYF. CDR3 nucleotides: TGTGCCAGCAGTTTACAAGGGAACCACGAGCAGTACTTC.

This clonotype was counted ten times or more. An end of the junction differs from the germline gene, which may be a read error. The chain is built from TRBV7-8 and TRBJ2-7; the D is unclear. This CDR3 spans 12 amino acids. CDR1 and CDR2 (germline): SGHVS, FQNEAQ. The CDR3 is CASSSGDIGWNF. CDR3 DNA sequence: TGTGCCAGCAGCTCCGGAGACATCGGGTGGAACTTC.

The chain recombines TRBV7-2 with TRBJ2-2; TRBD1 matches 9 bases. The CDR3 loop spans 18 amino acids. V dropped 7 bases and J dropped 0; count of bases not matched to a gene: 12. Per the germline V gene, CDR1 is SGHTA and CDR2 is FQGNSA. The CDR3 reads CASTPPGQGPSNTGELFF. The CDR3 DNA is TGTGCCAGCACCCCTCCGGGACAGGGACCCTCGAACACCGGGGAGCTGTTTTTT.

V is TRBV7-2 and J is TRBJ2-2, with TRBD2 matching over 7 bases. The CDR3 covers 15 residues. CDR1 is SGHTA, CDR2 FQGNSA, per germline. V lost 4 bases, J lost 6 bases, and 8 bases stayed unmatched. Written as DNA, the CDR3 is TGTGCCAGCAGCTCAGTCGCGGGGGTGGCCGGGGAGCTGTTTTTT. This translates into CASSSVAGVAGELFF.

Notes on this clonotype: Just one base apart from a much larger clone, this may be a read error. CDR3 in amino acids: CASSAGQGAGDEQYF. For the CDR3, the DNA is TGTGCCAGCAGCGCCGGACAGGGGGCAGGGGACGAGCAGTACTTC. V gene TRBV7-9 combines with J gene TRBJ2-7, with 11 nucleotides matching TRBD1. V was pared by 5 bases and J by 5 bases, with 8 bases of the junction left unmatched. Germline values: CDR1 SEHNR, CDR2 FQNEAQ (reference sequence). The CDR3 has 15 amino acids.

This clonotype was seen ten or more times. The chain recombines TRBV10-3 with TRBJ1-6; no clear D. The CDR3 totals 12 residues. CDR1 ENHRY and CDR2 SYGVKD come from the germline V gene. Trimming removed 5 bases at V and 6 bases at J, with 5 bases between. CDR3 residues: CAISQPNSPLHF. The CDR3 bases are TGTGCCATCAGTCAGCCTAATTCACCCCTCCACTTT.

This clonotype showed up many times. The chain links TRBV20-1 to TRBJ1-5, with D hard to call. The length of the CDR3 is 14 residues. Germline CDR1 is DFQATT and CDR2 is SNEGSKA (reference sequence). Trimming removed 4 bases from V and 2 bases from J, with 12 bases in between. CDR3 loop: CSATPSGGNQPQHF. CDR3 nucleotide sequence: TGCAGTGCTACCCCAAGCGGGGGCAATCAGCCCCAGCATTTT.

This clonotype has a count of ten or more. V usage is TRBV2 and J usage is TRBJ1-1; D is unresolved. In germline, CDR1 is SNHLY, CDR2 FYNNEI. The CDR3 loop spans 14 amino acids. Trimming stripped 8 bases from V and 1 base from J, with 14 bases between. The CDR3 coding sequence is TGTGCCAGCTGGTCAGCCCCTACGAACACTGAAGCTTTCTTT. It codes for CASWSAPTNTEAFF.

There are many counts of this clonotype. This chain links TRBV10-3 with TRBJ1-1; no clear D gene. CDR3 length: 12 residues. Trimming cost V 6 bases and J 2 bases, with 7 bases left between them. Germline V gene data show CDR1 as ENHRY and CDR2 as SYGVKD. For the CDR3, the DNA is TGTGCCATCAGAGACTTTAACACTGAAGCTTTCTTT. Its translation is CAIRDFNTEAFF.

In this sample, this clonotype turned up a few times. V usage is TRBV14 and J usage is TRBJ2-7; D unclear. The CDR3 is 14 residues long. With 0 bases removed from V and 3 bases from J, the gap between germline ends came to 9 bases. Germline V gives CDR1 SGHDN, CDR2 FVKESK. The CDR3 DNA sequence: TGTGCCAGCAGCCAAGACAGGCCTGTCTACGAGCAGTACTTC. Amino acid sequence: CASSQDRPVYEQYF.

This clonotype was counted a few times. The chain combines TRBV12-3 or TRBV12-4 with TRBJ1-5; 7 bases align to TRBD1. This CDR3 is 17 amino acids long. The junction had 14 bases not matched to a gene; V was cut back by 6 bases and J by 3 bases. CDR3 sequence: CASSRSGTEFFNQPQHF. Here the CDR3 DNA reads TGTGCCAGCAGCCGATCCGGGACAGAGTTCTTCAATCAGCCCCAGCATTTT.

This clonotype has ten or more counts. The V gene is TRBV2, the J gene TRBJ2-5; D gene ambiguous. The V and J ends lost 4 bases and 3 bases respectively, with 9 bases between them. CDR1 and CDR2 (germline): SNHLY, FYNNEI. The CDR3 length is 13 residues. The CDR3 is CASSGANKETQYF. The CDR3 DNA reads TGTGCCAGCAGTGGGGCTAACAAAGAGACCCAGTACTTC.

Here the CDR3 reads CATSGTTGELFF. The CDR3 DNA reads as TGTGCCACCTCAGGGACCACCGGGGAGCTGTTTTTT. This sequence joins TRBV11-3 and TRBJ2-2; D tentatively reads TRBD1 or TRBD2 (5 bases each). Trimming pared 10 bases from V and 4 bases from J, leaving 10 bases between. CDR1 SGHNT and CDR2 YENEEA come from the germline V gene. CDR3 length: 12 amino acids.

This clonotype was seen at least ten times. The chain joins TRBV7-8 to TRBJ1-2; D gene ambiguous. The germline V gene has CDR1 SGHVS and CDR2 FQNEAQ. Between the trimmed V and J ends, which lost 5 bases and 4 bases, there was a span of 14 bases. The CDR3 runs to 14 residues. For the CDR3, the DNA is TGTGCCAGCAGCGGCAACGGGGAAGGCTATGGCTACACCTTC. It specifies CASSGNGEGYGYTF.

The V and J genes are TRBV9 and TRBJ1-1, with 8 bases matching TRBD1. Germline values: CDR1 SGDLS, CDR2 YYNGEE. V gave up 4 bases and J gave up 5 bases; unmatched junction bases: 10. The CDR3 is made up of 15 amino acids. This CDR3 is CASSSGTGVWTEAFF. CDR3 DNA: TGTGCCAGCAGCTCCGGGACAGGAGTGTGGACTGAAGCTTTCTTT.

As for this clonotype: A junction boundary mismatches the germline segment, possibly from a read error. The chain has TRBV7-8 and TRBJ2-5, with D possibly being TRBD2 (5 bases). Germline V gene data show CDR1 as SGHVS and CDR2 as FQNEAQ. This CDR3 is built from 13 residues. The CDR3 coding sequence is TGTGCCAACAGCTTCCAGCGGAAAGAGGCCCAGTACTTC. Protein: CANSFQRKEAQYF.

This clonotype has at least ten counts. The rearrangement uses TRBV5-1 and TRBJ2-5; D remains unclear. The V end was cut by 4 bases, the J end by 4 bases, with 17 bases between. This CDR3 comprises 15 residues. Germline V gives CDR1 SGHRS, CDR2 YFSETQ. As DNA, the CDR3 is TGCGCCAGCAGCCTATGGGGTGGTACGCGAGAGACCCAGTACTTC. It translates to CASSLWGGTRETQYF.

This clonotype was counted only a few times. This clone may be a read error of a much larger clone one base away. The V call is TRBV7-9, the J call TRBJ2-5, with unresolved D. The CDR3 runs 13 residues. Germline V gene data show CDR1 as SEHNR and CDR2 as FQNEAQ (reference sequence). CDR3 region: CASSARGGEAQYF. The CDR3 DNA sequence: TGTGCCAGCAGCGCGAGAGGTGGAGAGGCCCAGTACTTC.

V usage is TRBV7-2 and J usage is TRBJ2-7; perhaps D is TRBD1 or TRBD2 (5 bases each). CDR1 and CDR2 (germline): SGHTA, FQGNSA. V dropped 2 bases and J dropped 2 bases, with 16 bases sitting between them. The CDR3 is made up of 16 amino acids. As DNA, the CDR3 is TGTGCCAGCAGCTTATCGGGGACGAAGCCTCCCTACGAGCAGTACTTC. Encoded protein: CASSLSGTKPPYEQYF.

V is TRBV5-1 and J is TRBJ1-1; D is perhaps TRBD1 (6 bases). Germline V gene lookup returns CDR1 SGHRS and CDR2 YFSETQ. V dropped 4 bases and J dropped 1 base, with 20 bases sitting between them. There are 17 residues in the CDR3. CDR3: CASSLGADSFGNTEAFF. The CDR3, as DNA: TGCGCCAGCAGCCTAGGGGCGGACAGCTTCGGGAACACTGAAGCTTTCTTT.

This clonotype was seen ten or more times. The chain employs TRBV2 and TRBJ2-7; D gene ambiguous. V was shortened by 9 bases and J by 2 bases, with 11 bases between the two germline ends. Germline V lookup: CDR1 SNHLY, CDR2 FYNNEI. This CDR3 comprises 12 residues. DNA for the CDR3: TGTGCCAGTAACGGCGGTACCTACGAGCAGTACTTC. This sequence encodes CASNGGTYEQYF. Full variable domain (outside the CDR3, taken from reference TRBV2 and TRBJ2-7): EPEVTQTPSHQVTQMGQEVILRCVPISNHLYFYWYRQILGQKVEFLVSFYNNEISEKSEIFDDQFSVERPDGSNFTLKIRSTKLEDSAMYFCASNGGTYEQYFGPGTRLTVT.

This clonotype was detected a few times. The chain recombines TRBV12-3 or TRBV12-4 with TRBJ1-1; no definite D call. Trimming removed 6 bases at V and 0 bases at J, with 8 bases between. CDR3 length: 13 residues. CDR3 bases: TGTGCCAGCAGACTCACAGTGAACACTGAAGCTTTCTTT. This encodes CASRLTVNTEAFF.

The rearrangement joins TRBV20-1 to TRBJ2-2, with D possibly TRBD1 on 6 matching bases. CDR3 length equals 16 residues. Germline V gene data show CDR1 as DFQATT and CDR2 as SNEGSKA (reference sequence). Trimming pared 3 bases from V and 0 bases from J, leaving 14 bases between. CDR3 sequence (DNA): TGCAGTGCTAGGTACCTACAGGGATCGAACACCGGGGAGCTGTTTTTT. This translates into CSARYLQGSNTGELFF.